The 15 T cell receptor beta chains presented below share a single source sample, sequenced in a study of T cell repertoires in cytomegalovirus infection. TCRdb reanalysed the reads using MiXCR and keeps one entry per CDR3 protein. The sample includes 450,000 to 600,000 distinct CDR3 sequences, around a third seen only once; the top ten take roughly 15%. Which antigens these TCRs recognize remains unknown. Sequencing was performed on cultured PBMCs, taken from culture after CMV antigen stimulation. The receptors originated from a human donor in good health (CMV status not recorded). Some clones in this sample may be carry-over from other donors' samples.

In its sample, this clonotype was seen a few times. This rearrangement joins TRBV7-9 to TRBJ1-1; 7 positions agree with TRBD1. Losses at the gene ends were 6 bases for V and 6 bases for J; bases not matched to a gene: 7. Germline V CDR1 and CDR2: SEHNR, FQNEAQ (reference sequence). The CDR3 contains 13 residues. CDR3 in amino acids: CASSDRVSPEAFF. CDR3 coding DNA: TGTGCCAGCAGTGACAGGGTCTCGCCTGAAGCTTTCTTT. Filled out from reference TRBV7-9 and TRBJ1-1, the complete variable domain reads DTGVSQNPRHKITKRGQNVTFRCDPISEHNRLYWYRQTLGQGPEFLTYFQNEAQLEKSRLLSDRFSAERPKGSFSTLEIQRTEQGDSAMYLCASSDRVSPEAFFGQGTRLTVV.

The table lists this clonotype with many counts. The chain has TRBV7-2 and TRBJ1-6; weak D call: TRBD1 (6 bases). CDR3 size: 16 residues. Trimming took 0 bases from V and 11 from J, leaving 17 bases between them. Per the germline V gene, CDR1 is SGHTA and CDR2 is FQGNSA. The chain's CDR3 is CASSLAIAGGAAPLHF. The CDR3 coding sequence is TGTGCCAGCAGCTTAGCGATTGCGGGGGGCGCCGCACCCCTCCACTTT.

This clonotype was found a few times. This sequence joins TRBV6-2 or TRBV6-3 and TRBJ1-5; D possibly corresponds to TRBD1 (6 bases). Per the germline V gene, CDR1 is MNHEY and CDR2 is SVGEGT. Trimming left V 5 bases short and J 1 base short, with 9 bases between. This CDR3 has 14 amino acids. CDR3 DNA sequence: TGTGCCAGCAGTCAGGGGTTAAGCAATCAGCCCCAGCATTTT. Amino acids: CASSQGLSNQPQHF.

The V gene is TRBV12-3 or TRBV12-4, the J gene TRBJ2-1; D might be TRBD1 or TRBD2, each matching 5 bases. Trimming took off 2 bases at V and 6 bases at J, with 14 bases between the two ends. The CDR3 loop spans 15 amino acids. The CDR3 protein is CASSLWAGSGNEQFF. CDR3 DNA sequence: TGTGCCAGCAGTTTATGGGCAGGGAGTGGCAATGAGCAGTTCTTC.

The rearrangement links TRBV24-1 to TRBJ1-1; D might be TRBD1 (6 bases). Germline CDR1 and CDR2: KGHDR and SFDVKD. The CDR3 spans 14 residues. The V gene lost 5 bases and the J gene lost 0 bases, with 9 bases spanning the gap. CDR3 sequence (DNA): TGTGCCACCAGTGGACAGGTCGTGAACACTGAAGCTTTCTTT. Translation gives CATSGQVVNTEAFF.

This clonotype turned up a few times. The chain has TRBV19 and TRBJ1-5, with a possible D match to TRBD1 (6 bases). Trimming took 0 bases from V and 3 from J, leaving 15 bases between them. There are 17 residues in the CDR3. Germline V gives CDR1 LNHDA, CDR2 SQIVND (reference sequence). CDR3 region: CASSIDRNRAINQPQHF. The DNA of the CDR3 is TGTGCCAGTAGTATAGATCGCAACAGGGCGATCAATCAGCCCCAGCATTTT. Together with reference TRBV19 and TRBJ1-5, the CDR3 gives the full variable domain: DGGITQSPKYLFRKEGQNVTLSCEQNLNHDAMYWYRQDPGQGLRLIYYSQIVNDFQKGDIAEGYSVSREKKESFPLTVTSAQKNPTAFYLCASSIDRNRAINQPQHFGDGTRLSIL.

The chain recombines TRBV11-2 with TRBJ1-5; TRBD1 aligns across 9 bases. The J segment lost 5 bases and the V segment lost 4 bases, leaving 6 bases of the junction unmatched. The length of the CDR3 is 15 residues. CDR1 and CDR2 from the germline V gene are SGHAT and FQNNGV. CDR3 sequence (DNA): TGTGCCAGCAGCTCCGGGACAGGGCGGTATCAGCCCCAGCATTTT. This gives the protein CASSSGTGRYQPQHF.

The chain carries TRBV13 and TRBJ1-3; D gene uncertain. Trimming took off 0 bases at V and 1 base at J, with 13 bases between the two ends. The CDR3 is 17 amino acids. Germline CDR1 reads PRHDT; CDR2 reads FYEKMQ (reference sequence). The CDR3 protein is CASSLGTTGLSGNTIYF. The CDR3 DNA reads TGTGCCAGCAGCTTAGGGACCACTGGGTTATCTGGAAACACCATATATTTT.

This rearrangement joins TRBV7-9 to TRBJ2-5, with 8 bases matching TRBD1. Trimming at V came to 5 bases and at J to 0 bases, leaving 8 bases not matched to a gene. Germline CDR1 reads SEHNR; CDR2 reads FQNEAQ (reference sequence). The CDR3 loop spans 16 amino acids. The CDR3 DNA reads TGTGCCAGCAGCCCGGACAGGGCAACCCACCAAGAGACCCAGTACTTC. Translated: CASSPDRATHQETQYF.

The V and J genes are TRBV12-3 or TRBV12-4 and TRBJ1-1; TRBD1 is a possible D gene (5 bases). Trimming took 6 bases from V and 4 from J, leaving 18 bases between them. CDR3 length: 15 amino acids. The DNA of the CDR3 is TGTGCCAGCAGCCCCAGCGGGGGTTTGGGCACTGAAGCTTTCTTT. It encodes CASSPSGGLGTEAFF.

As regards this clonotype: The junction shows a germline mismatch at one end, possibly a read error. The chain links TRBV5-3 to TRBJ1-6; D uncertain. TRBV5-3 is classed as an ORF, of uncertain function. This CDR3 has 12 amino acids. CDR3 sequence (DNA): TGTGCCAGCAGCTTGGGCCATTCACCCCTCCACTTT. Protein: CASSLGHSPLHF.

This clonotype occurred many times. V gene TRBV27 combines with J gene TRBJ2-7; 7 nucleotides align to TRBD1. The germline V gene encodes CDR1 MNHEY and CDR2 SMNVEV (reference sequence). The CDR3 has 14 amino acids. The V gene end was trimmed by 5 bases and the J gene end by 2 bases; junction bases not matched to a gene: 6. CDR3 amino acids: CASSLRTGPYEQYV. The CDR3 DNA reads as TGTGCCAGCAGTCTACGGACAGGCCCCTACGAGCAGTACGTC.

J is TRBJ2-2 and V is TRBV12-3 or TRBV12-4; the match to TRBD1 covers 7 bases. There are 14 residues in the CDR3. J gave up 7 bases and V 3 bases, and 5 bases lay outside the gene matches. The CDR3 loop is CASSFRQGDGELFF. The CDR3 nucleotides are TGTGCCAGCAGTTTTAGACAGGGCGACGGGGAGCTGTTTTTT.

This clonotype was detected a few times. The chain has TRBV7-9 and TRBJ2-5, with 10 bases fitting TRBD2. Germline V CDR1 and CDR2: SEHNR, FQNEAQ (reference sequence). After removal of 4 bases from V and 0 bases from J, the junction contained 20 bases not matched to a gene. The CDR3 totals 21 residues. The CDR3 sequence is CASSSGRRTSGGGEDQETQYF. CDR3 bases: TGTGCCAGCAGCTCCGGACGACGGACTAGCGGAGGGGGGGAGGACCAAGAGACCCAGTACTTC. Full variable domain (missing parts from reference TRBV7-9 and TRBJ2-5): DTGVSQNPRHKITKRGQNVTFRCDPISEHNRLYWYRQTLGQGPEFLTYFQNEAQLEKSRLLSDRFSAERPKGSFSTLEIQRTEQGDSAMYLCASSSGRRTSGGGEDQETQYFGPGTRLLVL.

The rearrangement joins TRBV14 to TRBJ2-3; 7 bases map to TRBD1. The junction had 7 bases not matched to a gene; V was cut back by 4 bases and J by 3 bases. The CDR3 sequence is 15 residues long. Germline assignment: CDR1 SGHDN and CDR2 FVKESK. For the CDR3, the DNA is TGTGCCAGCAGCCCGACAGGGAGAAGGACAGATACGCAGTATTTT. Its translation: CASSPTGRRTDTQYF. Looking up the rest from reference TRBV14 and TRBJ2-3 gives the full variable domain: EAGVTQFPSHSVIEKGQTVTLRCDPISGHDNLYWYRRVMGKEIKFLLHFVKESKQDESGMPNNRFLAERTGGTYSTLKVQPAELEDSGVYFCASSPTGRRTDTQYFGPGTRLTVL.